These T cell receptor beta chains were read from a single sample in a study of CD8 T cells in ankylosing spondylitis. TCRdb reprocessed the 5' RACE reads via MiXCR and lists one record per CDR3 protein. The sample has about 140,000 distinct CDR3 sequences, approximately 32% seen once. What was sequenced was synovial fluid, either unsorted or a sorted T cell fraction (not recorded which). The receptors were gathered from a male donor with ankylosing spondylitis. Both conserved end residues are part of each CDR3. D genes are given only for firm matches. Some rows have no size entry. The others give once, few or many, or a class for an expanded clone.

TRBV25-1	few	TRBJ2-1	TRBD2	TGTGCCAGCAGTGACCCGGAGCTAGCGGGAAGTTACAATGAGCAGTTCTTC	CASSDPELAGSYNEQFF
TRBV29-1	.	TRBJ2-4	TRBD1	TGCAGCTTCTCCACAGGGGGTAAAGCCAAAAACATTCAGTACTTC	CSFSTGGKAKNIQYF
TRBV11-2	.	TRBJ2-7	TRBD2	TGTGCCAGCAGCTTAGAGAGCGGGGGATCCTACGAGCAGTACTTC	CASSLESGGSYEQYF
TRBV20-1	few	TRBJ1-5	.	TGCAGTGCTGGGGACACAATTGATCAGCCCCAGCATTTT	CSAGDTIDQPQHF
TRBV24-1	few	TRBJ1-4	TRBD1	TGTGCCACCGTCATCCCGCCCGGGACAGGATATGAAAAACTGTTTTTT	CATVIPPGTGYEKLFF
TRBV5-1	.	TRBJ2-4	.	TGCGCCAGCAGCTTGACAGGGAGGGATGACATTCAGTACTTC	CASSLTGRDDIQYF
TRBV7-2	.	TRBJ2-2	TRBD1	TGTGCCAGCAGCACTGACCGGACAGGGGCTGTCACCGGGGAGCTGTTTTTT	CASSTDRTGAVTGELFF
TRBV12-3/TRBV12-4	.	TRBJ1-5	TRBD1	TGTGCCAGCAGTTTAGGGGCAGGGGGCGGTCAGCCCCAGCATTTT	CASSLGAGGGQPQHF
TRBV25-1	.	TRBJ2-3	.	TGTGCCAGCAGTGGGGCCCCGAAGGGGGGGGTAGGCACAGATACGCAGTATTTT	CASSGAPKGGVGTDTQYF
TRBV28	.	TRBJ2-1	TRBD2	TGTGCCAGCAGTTCCGTAGCGGGAGTGTCCTACAATGAGCAGTTCTTC	CASSSVAGVSYNEQFF
TRBV6-1	many	TRBJ1-5	.	TGTGCCAGCAGTGGAAATCAGCCCCAGCATTTT	CASSGNQPQHF
TRBV11-3	.	TRBJ1-6	.	TGTGCCAGCAGCTATCGGACAGACTCACCCCTCCACTTT	CASSYRTDSPLHF
TRBV4-1	many	TRBJ2-3	.	TGCGCCAGCAGCCAAGTTGTCCGGGTGGTAGGCACAGATACGCAGTATTTT	CASSQVVRVVGTDTQYF
TRBV11-2	.	TRBJ2-2	TRBD2	TGTGCCAGCAGCCCACGCCGACTAGCGGGAGGGTTGGGCGGGGAGCTGTTTTTT	CASSPRRLAGGLGGELFF
TRBV5-1	.	TRBJ2-1	.	TGCGCCAGCAGCTTTCCAAGGGAGTACAATGAGCAGTTCTTC	CASSFPREYNEQFF
TRBV5-6	.	TRBJ1-6	.	TGTGCCAGCAGCTTGGTGGCAGCCTATAATTCACCCCTCCACTTT	CASSLVAAYNSPLHF
TRBV12-3/TRBV12-4	few	TRBJ1-2	TRBD1	TGTGCCAGCAGTTCCGGGACAGGGCATGGCTACACCTTC	CASSSGTGHGYTF
TRBV5-1	few	TRBJ2-7	.	TGCGCCAGCAGCCCTTACAGGGAGACCTACGAGCAGTACTTC	CASSPYRETYEQYF
TRBV29-1	.	TRBJ1-1	.	TGCAGCGTTGATAGGGCTACTGAAGCTTTCTTT	CSVDRATEAFF
TRBV4-1	few	TRBJ2-3	.	TGCGCCAGCAGCCAAGAGGTCGGGGCCCCGCAGGATTTT	CASSQEVGAPQDF
TRBV19	many	TRBJ1-5	.	TGTGCCAGTGGAGGGGGAAGCAATCAGCCCCAGCATTTT	CASGGGSNQPQHF
TRBV20-1	.	TRBJ1-1	.	TGCAGTGCTAGTGGTCAGGTTGGTTCTGAAGCTTTCTTT	CSASGQVGSEAFF
TRBV29-1	once	TRBJ2-7	.	TGCAGCGTTTTTGCATTCTCCGAGCAGTACTTC	CSVFAFSEQYF
TRBV6-1	.	TRBJ1-5	.	TGTGCCAGCAGACCTGGAGGGGGTGGCAATCAGCCCCAGCATTTT	CASRPGGGGNQPQHF
TRBV29-1	.	TRBJ1-1	.	TGCAGCGTTGAATATATGAACACTGAAGCTTTCTTT	CSVEYMNTEAFF
TRBV2	.	TRBJ2-1	TRBD2	TGTGCCACAGCAGCGGTAGCGGGTTACAATGAGCAGTTCTTC	CATAAVAGYNEQFF
TRBV5-1	many	TRBJ1-6	.	TGCGCCAGCAGCTTGGACGCGGCCGGAGTCTCCTATAATTCACCCCTCCACTTT	CASSLDAAGVSYNSPLHF
TRBV20-1	.	TRBJ1-2	.	TGCAGTGCTAGAGGGGACACCTCTCATGGCTACACCTTC	CSARGDTSHGYTF
TRBV6-5	medium-sized	TRBJ2-3	.	TGTGCCAGCAGTTACCACGGGCCGGGCACAGATACGCAGTATTTT	CASSYHGPGTDTQYF